The 15 T cell receptor beta chains below were found in one sample sequenced in a study of blood T cell repertoires in COVID-19. TCRdb's table, derived via immunoSEQ multiplex PCR, lists solely in-frame clones and lacks some. The top ten hold roughly 0.66% of the sample, which has approximately 440,000 clones, less than 95% seen once. What was sequenced was PBMCs or T cells enriched from blood (not recorded which). The receptor set was obtained from a man between 18 and 29 years old who had recovered from COVID-19.

V and J are TRBV5-4 and TRBJ2-4, with D perhaps TRBD2 (5 bases). Germline V gene data show CDR1 as SGHNT and CDR2 as YYREEE (reference sequence). This CDR3 is 13 amino acids long. Trimming stripped 1 base from V and 5 bases from J, with 7 bases between. The CDR3 loop is CASSLFGENIQYF. As DNA, the CDR3 is TGTGCCAGCAGCTTGTTCGGGGAAAACATTCAGTACTTC.

V is TRBV19 and J is TRBJ1-6, with 7 nucleotides matching TRBD1. Germline V gene sequence: CDR1 LNHDA, CDR2 SQIVND (reference sequence). With 4 bases clipped from V and 3 bases from J, the junction kept 12 bases outside the gene matches. The CDR3 totals 18 residues. CDR3 sequence (DNA): TGTGCCAGTAGTAACCAAAACAGGGGCCCGCGCTATAATTCACCCCTCCACTTT. It specifies CASSNQNRGPRYNSPLHF.

The genes are TRBV9 and TRBJ2-1, with D possibly matching TRBD2 (5 bases). Trimming left V 0 bases short and J 10 bases short, with 11 bases between. This CDR3 contains 13 residues. Per germline, CDR1 SGDLS and CDR2 YYNGEE. The CDR3 nucleotides are TGTGCCAGCAGCGTAGTACAGAGGGCAGAGCAGTTCTTC. Residues: CASSVVQRAEQFF. Filled out from reference TRBV9 and TRBJ2-1, the complete variable domain reads DSGVTQTPKHLITATGQRVTLRCSPRSGDLSVYWYQQSLDQGLQFLIQYYNGEERAKGNILERFSAQQFPDLHSELNLSSLELGDSALYFCASSVVQRAEQFFGPGTRLTVL.

The V gene is TRBV18, the J gene TRBJ1-1, with TRBD1 as a possible D gene (6 bases). Germline CDR1 and CDR2: KGHSH and LQKENI. V lost 1 base, J lost 6 bases, and 15 bases lay in between. This CDR3 region has 15 residues. The CDR3 spells CASSPRAGEIAEAFF. CDR3 nucleotides: TGTGCCAGCTCACCACGGGCAGGGGAGATCGCTGAAGCTTTCTTT.

The genes are TRBV3-1 (or the pseudogene TRBV3-2) and TRBJ1-6, with 8 bases matching TRBD1. This CDR3 is 15 amino acids long. The germline gives CDR1 LGHDT, CDR2 YNNKEL (reference sequence). The J segment lost 8 bases and the V segment lost 8 bases, leaving 11 bases of the junction unmatched. The CDR3 here is CASATTGVGDSPLHF. The CDR3 nucleotides read TGTGCCAGCGCCACGACAGGGGTGGGTGATTCACCCCTCCACTTT.

The V call is TRBV2, the J call TRBJ1-6; 10 bases map to TRBD1. The germline V gene has CDR1 SNHLY and CDR2 FYNNEI. Unmatched junction bases numbered 4, after V lost 7 bases and J lost 7 bases. The CDR3 runs 14 residues. CDR3 nucleotides: TGTGCCAGCATTTCGGACAGGGGGAATTCACCCCTCCACTTT. Protein product: CASISDRGNSPLHF.

The chain has TRBV7-9 and TRBJ2-1, with 7 bases that match TRBD2. Trimming took 1 base from V and 9 from J; bases not matched to a gene: 15. The CDR3 has 17 residues. CDR1 and CDR2 from the germline V gene are SEHNR and FQNEAQ (reference sequence). The CDR3 region has the DNA TGTGCCAGCAGCTTAGTGTGGAGCGGGACCCCGTTTGGTGAGCAGTTCTTC. Protein product: CASSLVWSGTPFGEQFF.

The rearrangement links TRBV11-2 to TRBJ1-6; the match to TRBD1 covers 8 bases. Germline V gene sequence: CDR1 SGHAT, CDR2 FQNNGV. The CDR3 consists of 14 residues. J was trimmed by 11 bases and V by 4 bases; bases with no gene match: 7. The CDR3 DNA reads as TGTGCCAGCAGCTCCCCAGGGGGCGCGCCACCCCTCCACTTT. This codes for CASSSPGGAPPLHF. The complete variable domain, with remaining parts taken from reference TRBV11-2 and TRBJ1-6, reads EAGVAQSPRYKIIEKRQSVAFWCNPISGHATLYWYQQILGQGPKLLIQFQNNGVVDDSQLPKDRFSAERLKGVDSTLKIQPAKLEDSAVYLCASSSPGGAPPLHFGNGTRLTVT.

In nucleotides, the CDR3 is TGCAGTGCTAGTACACATAGCATGAACACTGAAGCTTTCTTT. Translation gives CSASTHSMNTEAFF. The chain is built from TRBV20-1 and TRBJ1-1, with D unclear. The CDR3 has 14 residues. The V gene's germline CDR1 is DFQATT and CDR2 SNEGSKA (reference sequence). V was shortened by 3 bases and J by 0 bases, with 11 bases between the two germline ends.

The chain recombines TRBV13 with TRBJ1-1; 9 positions match TRBD1. Per germline, CDR1 PRHDT and CDR2 FYEKMQ (reference sequence). Germline trimming cut 4 bases from V and 3 bases from J; bases unmatched to any gene: 6. This CDR3 has 15 amino acids. Here the CDR3 reads CASSWSGTGYTEAFF. The DNA for the CDR3 is TGTGCCAGCAGCTGGTCCGGGACAGGGTACACTGAAGCTTTCTTT.

V and J are TRBV5-1 and TRBJ2-2; 11 bases are shared with TRBD2. Germline loops: CDR1 SGHRS, CDR2 YFSETQ. V was clipped by 4 bases and J by 7 bases; unmatched bases: 6. This CDR3 spans 15 amino acids. Written as DNA, the CDR3 is TGCGCCAGCAGCCCACTAGCGGGAGAGATCGGGGAGCTGTTTTTT. It codes for CASSPLAGEIGELFF.

This CDR3 is CASSDGQGNQPQHF. Written as DNA, the CDR3 is TGTGCCAGCAGTGATGGACAGGGGAATCAGCCCCAGCATTTT. J is TRBJ1-5 and V is TRBV7-9; 9 bases align to TRBD1. Germline V lookup: CDR1 SEHNR, CDR2 FQNEAQ (reference sequence). The CDR3 has 14 amino acids. The junction had 4 bases not matched to a gene; V was cut back by 6 bases and J by 4 bases.

The chain couples TRBV6-1 to TRBJ2-7; 7 bases align to TRBD2. The CDR3 totals 14 residues. Losses at the gene ends were 1 base for V and 2 bases for J; bases not matched to a gene: 2. Germline lookup yields CDR1 MNHNS and CDR2 SASEGT. CDR3 region: CASSEEGTTYEQYF. DNA of the CDR3: TGTGCCAGCAGTGAAGAAGGGACTACCTACGAGCAGTACTTC.

The chain combines TRBV28 with TRBJ1-6; 7 bases are shared with TRBD1. Trimming at V came to 4 bases and at J to 9 bases, leaving 9 bases not matched to a gene. Germline V gives CDR1 MDHEN, CDR2 SYDVKM. This CDR3 has 15 amino acids. The DNA for the CDR3 is TGTGCCAGCAGTTACTACGACAGGGAGTTTTCACCCCTCCACTTT. It translates to CASSYYDREFSPLHF.

The chain joins TRBV28 to TRBJ2-6; weak D call: TRBD2 (6 bases). V dropped 7 bases and J dropped 4 bases, with 14 bases sitting between them. Germline CDR1 is MDHEN and CDR2 is SYDVKM. This CDR3 has 15 residues. The CDR3 loop is CASTPAGLGANVLTF. Written as DNA, the CDR3 is TGTGCCAGCACCCCGGCGGGGTTAGGGGCCAACGTCCTGACTTTC.